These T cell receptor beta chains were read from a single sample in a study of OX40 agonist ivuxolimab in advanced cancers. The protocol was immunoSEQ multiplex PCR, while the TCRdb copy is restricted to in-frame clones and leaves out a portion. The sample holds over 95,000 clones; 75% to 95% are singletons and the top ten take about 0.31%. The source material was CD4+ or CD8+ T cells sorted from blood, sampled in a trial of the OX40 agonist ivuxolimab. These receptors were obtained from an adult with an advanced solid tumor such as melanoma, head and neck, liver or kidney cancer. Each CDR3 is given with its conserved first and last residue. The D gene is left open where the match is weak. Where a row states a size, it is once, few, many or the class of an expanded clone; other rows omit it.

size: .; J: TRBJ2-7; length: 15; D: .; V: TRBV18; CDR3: CASSPRANFPYEQYF; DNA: TGTGCCAGCTCACCAAGGGCAAACTTCCCCTACGAGCAGTACTTC
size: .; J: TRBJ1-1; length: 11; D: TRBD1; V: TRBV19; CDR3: CATQGATEAFF; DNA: TGTGCCACACAGGGGGCCACTGAAGCTTTCTTT
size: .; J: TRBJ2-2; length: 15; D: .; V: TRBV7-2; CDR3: CASSLGPLNPGELFF; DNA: TGTGCCAGCAGCTTAGGTCCCCTTAACCCCGGGGAGCTGTTTTTT
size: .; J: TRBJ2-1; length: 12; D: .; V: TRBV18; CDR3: CASSTGDREQFF; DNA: TGTGCCAGCTCCACGGGGGACAGAGAGCAGTTCTTC
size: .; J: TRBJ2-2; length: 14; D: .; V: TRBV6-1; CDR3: CASSDRPNTGELFF; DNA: TGTGCCAGCAGTGACAGGCCTAACACCGGGGAGCTGTTTTTT
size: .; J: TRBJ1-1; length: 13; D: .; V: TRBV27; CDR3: CASSPMGGTEAFF; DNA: TGTGCCAGCAGCCCGATGGGGGGGACTGAAGCTTTCTTT
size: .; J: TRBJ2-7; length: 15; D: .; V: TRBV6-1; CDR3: CASSEREKLSYEQYF; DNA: TGTGCCAGCAGTGAAAGGGAAAAACTCTCCTACGAGCAGTACTTC
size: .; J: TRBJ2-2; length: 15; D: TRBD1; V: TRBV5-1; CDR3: CASSSGQGATGELFF; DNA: TGCGCCAGCAGCTCCGGACAGGGGGCGACCGGGGAGCTGTTTTTT
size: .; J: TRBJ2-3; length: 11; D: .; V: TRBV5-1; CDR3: CASSLRDTQYF; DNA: TGCGCCAGCAGCTTGAGGGATACGCAGTATTTT
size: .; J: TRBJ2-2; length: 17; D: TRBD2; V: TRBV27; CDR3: CASSFPPVASGVGELFF; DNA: TGTGCCAGCAGTTTTCCACCCGTAGCTAGCGGGGTCGGGGAGCTGTTTTTT
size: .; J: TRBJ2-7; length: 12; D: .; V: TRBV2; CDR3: CASSATVYEQYF; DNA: TGTGCCAGCAGTGCTACAGTCTACGAGCAGTACTTC
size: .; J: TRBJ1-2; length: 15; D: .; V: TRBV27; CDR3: CASSFLGGSTYGYTF; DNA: TGTGCCAGCAGTTTCCTCGGAGGATCGACCTATGGCTACACCTTC
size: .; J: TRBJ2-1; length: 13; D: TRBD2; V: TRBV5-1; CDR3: CASSSLADNEQFF; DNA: TGCGCCAGCAGCAGCCTAGCGGACAATGAGCAGTTCTTC
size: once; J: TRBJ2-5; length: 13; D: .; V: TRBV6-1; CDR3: CATTTALQETQYF; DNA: TGTGCCACCACTACAGCACTACAAGAGACCCAGTACTTC
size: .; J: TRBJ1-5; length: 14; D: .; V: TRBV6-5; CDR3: CASSTGPGRRPQHF; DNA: TGTGCCAGCAGTACCGGACCGGGGCGTCGACCCCAGCATTTT
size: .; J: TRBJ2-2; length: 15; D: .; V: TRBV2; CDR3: CASSPTRANTGELFF; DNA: TGTGCCAGCAGCCCCACACGTGCGAACACCGGGGAGCTGTTTTTT
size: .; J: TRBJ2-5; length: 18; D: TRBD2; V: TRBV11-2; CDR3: CASSLPEWLAGGQETQYF; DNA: TGTGCCAGCAGCTTACCAGAATGGCTAGCGGGAGGCCAAGAGACCCAGTACTTC
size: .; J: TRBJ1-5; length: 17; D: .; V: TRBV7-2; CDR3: CASSLATRGVGNQPQHF; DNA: TGTGCCAGCAGCTTAGCGACCCGTGGGGTTGGGAATCAGCCCCAGCATTTT
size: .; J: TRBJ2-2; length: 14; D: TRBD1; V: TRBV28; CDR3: CASSVGQGFGELFF; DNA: TGTGCCAGCAGTGTAGGACAGGGTTTCGGGGAGCTGTTTTTT
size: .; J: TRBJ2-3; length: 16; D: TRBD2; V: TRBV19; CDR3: CASSISSGASTDTQYF; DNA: TGTGCCAGTAGTATATCTAGCGGGGCTAGCACAGATACGCAGTATTTT
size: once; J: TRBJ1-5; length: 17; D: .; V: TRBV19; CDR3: CASSPQWGQTFNQPQHF; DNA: TGTGCCAGTAGTCCCCAGTGGGGGCAAACCTTCAATCAGCCCCAGCATTTT
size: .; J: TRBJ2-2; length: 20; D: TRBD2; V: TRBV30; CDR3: CAWAGHPGTSGRAGIGELFF; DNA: TGTGCCTGGGCCGGCCACCCCGGGACTAGCGGGAGGGCCGGGATCGGGGAGCTGTTTTTT
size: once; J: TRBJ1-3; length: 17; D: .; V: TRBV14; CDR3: CASSRLTGLSSGNTIYF; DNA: TGTGCCAGCAGCCGACTTACGGGACTCAGCTCTGGAAACACCATATATTTT
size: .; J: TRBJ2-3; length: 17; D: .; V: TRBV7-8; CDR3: CASSLPGGSSSTDTQYF; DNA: TGTGCCAGCAGCTTACCTGGGGGCAGCTCTAGCACAGATACGCAGTATTTT
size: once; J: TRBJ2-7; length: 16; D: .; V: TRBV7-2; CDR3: CASSLAASGRFYEQYF; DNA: TGTGCCAGCAGCTTAGCGGCATCCGGACGGTTCTACGAGCAGTACTTC
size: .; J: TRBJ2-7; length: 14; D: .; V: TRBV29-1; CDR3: CSVKPWGVSYEQYF; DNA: TGCAGCGTTAAACCCTGGGGGGTCTCCTACGAGCAGTACTTC
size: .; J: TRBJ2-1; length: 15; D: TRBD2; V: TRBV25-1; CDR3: CASSEFSGEYNEQFF; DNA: TGTGCCAGCAGTGAATTTAGCGGGGAATACAATGAGCAGTTCTTC
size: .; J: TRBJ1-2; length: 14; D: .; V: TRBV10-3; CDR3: CAISEGVIDYGYTF; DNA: TGTGCCATCAGTGAGGGGGTGATTGACTATGGCTACACCTTC
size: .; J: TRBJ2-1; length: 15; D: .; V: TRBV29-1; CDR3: CSVEGVIPGIGEQFF; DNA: TGCAGCGTTGAAGGGGTTATTCCCGGGATCGGTGAGCAGTTCTTC
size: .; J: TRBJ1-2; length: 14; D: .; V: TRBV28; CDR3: CASSLQSGNYGYTF; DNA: TGTGCCAGCAGTTTACAAAGCGGAAACTATGGCTACACCTTC
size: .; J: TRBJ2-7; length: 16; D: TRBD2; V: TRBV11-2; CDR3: CASSSILAGGFYEQYF; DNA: TGTGCCAGCAGCTCGATACTAGCGGGAGGGTTCTACGAGCAGTACTTC
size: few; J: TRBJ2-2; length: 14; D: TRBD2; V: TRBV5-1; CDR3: CASSKLAGTGELFF; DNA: TGCGCCAGCAGTAAACTAGCGGGCACCGGGGAGCTGTTTTTT
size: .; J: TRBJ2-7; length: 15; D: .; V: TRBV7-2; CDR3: CASSLAQHLSYEQYF; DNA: TGTGCCAGCAGCTTAGCCCAACACCTATCCTACGAGCAGTACTTC
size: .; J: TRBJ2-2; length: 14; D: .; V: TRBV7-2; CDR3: CASSVTRDTGELFF; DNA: TGTGCCAGCAGCGTTACCAGGGACACCGGGGAGCTGTTTTTT
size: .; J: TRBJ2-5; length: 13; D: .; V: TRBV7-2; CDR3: CASSLVGGETQYF; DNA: TGTGCCAGCAGCTTAGTCGGGGGCGAGACCCAGTACTTC
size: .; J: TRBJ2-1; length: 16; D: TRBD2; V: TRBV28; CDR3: CASSSSGSASYNEQFF; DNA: TGTGCCAGCAGTTCTAGCGGGAGTGCCTCCTACAATGAGCAGTTCTTC
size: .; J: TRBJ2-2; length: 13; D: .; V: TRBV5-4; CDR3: CASSLDSTGELFF; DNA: TGTGCCAGCAGCTTGGACAGTACCGGGGAGCTGTTTTTT
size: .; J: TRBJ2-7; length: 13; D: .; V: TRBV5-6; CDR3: CASSLNPGYEQYF; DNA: TGTGCCAGCAGCTTGAACCCCGGCTACGAGCAGTACTTC
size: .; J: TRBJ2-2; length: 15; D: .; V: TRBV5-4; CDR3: CASSLRGANTGELFF; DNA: TGTGCCAGCAGCTTGAGAGGGGCGAACACCGGGGAGCTGTTTTTT
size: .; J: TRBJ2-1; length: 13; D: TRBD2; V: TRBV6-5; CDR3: CASSSAGDNEQFF; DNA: TGTGCCAGCAGTTCGGCGGGGGACAATGAGCAGTTCTTC
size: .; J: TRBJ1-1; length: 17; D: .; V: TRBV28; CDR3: CASAPTGAPQVNTEAFF; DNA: TGTGCCAGCGCCCCGACAGGAGCCCCCCAGGTGAACACTGAAGCTTTCTTT
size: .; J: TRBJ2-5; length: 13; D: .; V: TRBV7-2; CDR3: CASSLEGWETQYF; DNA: TGTGCCAGCAGCTTAGAGGGTTGGGAGACCCAGTACTTC
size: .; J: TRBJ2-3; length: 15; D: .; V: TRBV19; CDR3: CASSIGLAITDTQYF; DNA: TGTGCCAGTAGTATAGGGCTAGCTATCACAGATACGCAGTATTTT